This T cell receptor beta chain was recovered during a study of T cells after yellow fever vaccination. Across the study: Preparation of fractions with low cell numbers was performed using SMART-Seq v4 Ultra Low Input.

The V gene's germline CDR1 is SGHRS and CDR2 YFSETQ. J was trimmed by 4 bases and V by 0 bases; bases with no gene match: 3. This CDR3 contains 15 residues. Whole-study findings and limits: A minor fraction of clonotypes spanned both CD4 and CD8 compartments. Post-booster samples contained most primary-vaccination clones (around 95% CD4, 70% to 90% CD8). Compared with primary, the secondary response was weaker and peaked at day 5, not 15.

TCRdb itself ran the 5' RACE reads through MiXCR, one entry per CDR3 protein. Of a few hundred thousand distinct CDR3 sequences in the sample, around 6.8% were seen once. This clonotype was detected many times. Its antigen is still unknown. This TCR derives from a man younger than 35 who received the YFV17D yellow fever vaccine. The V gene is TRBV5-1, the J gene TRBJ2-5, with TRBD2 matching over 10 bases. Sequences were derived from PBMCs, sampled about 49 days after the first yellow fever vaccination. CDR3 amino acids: CASSLVLAGGETQYF. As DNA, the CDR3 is TGCGCCAGCAGCTTGGTGTTAGCGGGGGGAGAGACCCAGTACTTC.